Listed here is a single T cell receptor beta chain. This record comes from a study of blood T cell dynamics during melanoma immunotherapy. Study information: First-line therapy was either pembrolizumab or nivolumab with ipilimumab for metastatic melanoma.

Time point in this sample: week 3, after first cycle of checkpoint inhibitor. Blood was drawn before treatment and at week 3 after checkpoint blockade. TCRdb's copy holds only in-frame clones and misses some; the assay was immunoSEQ multiplex PCR. The profile covers over a thousand clones, with approximately 81% appearing a single time and about 9.6% taken by the ten largest. This TCR was sampled from a human donor with melanoma. This sample comprised cell-free DNA from blood, obtained from a patient treated with checkpoint blockade.

CDR3: CASSRTGASRDVNTEAFF. The CDR3 nucleotides are TGTGCCAGCAGCCGAACTGGAGCCTCCCGGGACGTAAACACTGAAGCTTTCTTT. The V gene is TRBV5-4, the J gene TRBJ1-1; maybe TRBD1 (5 bases). The germline CDR1 and CDR2 sequences are SGHNT and YYREEE (reference sequence). This CDR3 contains 18 residues. Trimming left V 4 bases short and J 2 bases short, with 24 bases between.